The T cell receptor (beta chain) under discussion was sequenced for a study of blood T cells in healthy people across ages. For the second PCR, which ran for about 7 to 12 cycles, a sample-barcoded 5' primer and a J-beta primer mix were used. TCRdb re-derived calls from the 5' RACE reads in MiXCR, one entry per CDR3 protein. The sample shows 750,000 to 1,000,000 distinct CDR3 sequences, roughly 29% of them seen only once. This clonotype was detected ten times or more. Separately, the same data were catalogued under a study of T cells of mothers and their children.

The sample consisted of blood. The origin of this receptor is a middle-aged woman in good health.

The CDR3 here is CASSDWTGNEQYF. DNA for the CDR3: TGTGCCAGCAGTGACTGGACAGGGAACGAGCAGTACTTC. The V and J genes are TRBV25-1 and TRBJ2-7; 8 bases are a match to TRBD1. In germline, CDR1 is MGHDK, CDR2 SYGVNS. This CDR3 is 13 amino acids long. J gave up 5 bases and V 3 bases, and 3 bases lay outside the gene matches.